This TCR beta chain was found in a study of blood T cells in healthy people across ages. Germline CDR1 and CDR2: MNHEY and SVGAGI. The CDR3 has 15 residues. The V gene lost 0 bases and the J gene lost 7 bases, with 15 bases spanning the gap. Together with a sample-barcoded 5' primer, a J-beta primer mix was included in a second PCR lasting roughly 6 to 12 cycles. TCRdb called the 5' RACE reads again in MiXCR, with one record for every CDR3 protein. This table holds about 1.8 million distinct CDR3 sequences, about 50% found once. This clonotype appeared a single time. V gene TRBV6-5 combines with J gene TRBJ1-2; D may be TRBD1 (6 bases). The source material was blood. This TCR came from a woman between 40 and 55 years old in good health. The CDR3 sequence: CASSYSTVGGAGYTF. CDR3 DNA: TGTGCCAGCAGTTACTCCACCGTCGGGGGCGCTGGCTACACCTTC.